This TCR beta chain was captured by sequencing in a study of T-cell memory formation after mild COVID-19. Points from the study as a whole: SARS-CoV-2 specificity of second-wave clones peaking day 37 was unconfirmed.

Germline V lookup: CDR1 SGHTA, CDR2 FQGTGA. V lost 5 bases, J lost 4 bases, and 5 bases stayed unmatched. The CDR3 extends over 15 amino acids. The TCR alpha and TCR beta cDNA libraries, bearing sample barcodes and UMIs, were generated by 5'RACE using constant-segment primers. A single record per CDR3 protein comes from TCRdb applying MiXCR to the 5' RACE reads. The sample consists of 300,000 to 350,000 distinct CDR3 sequences, 13% of them appearing once. With regard to this clonotype: The antigen is unknown.

This sequence originates from a man between 18 and 35 years old who had mild COVID-19 (a few samples of this study predate the infection). Cell type and time point are not known. The chain is built from TRBV7-3 and TRBJ2-3; 11 positions agree with TRBD2. The sequenced sample was PBMCs or a T cell subset sorted from them (not recorded which). The CDR3 here is CASSILGLAADTQYF. CDR3 sequence (DNA): TGTGCCAGCAGCATCTTGGGACTAGCGGCAGATACGCAGTATTTT.